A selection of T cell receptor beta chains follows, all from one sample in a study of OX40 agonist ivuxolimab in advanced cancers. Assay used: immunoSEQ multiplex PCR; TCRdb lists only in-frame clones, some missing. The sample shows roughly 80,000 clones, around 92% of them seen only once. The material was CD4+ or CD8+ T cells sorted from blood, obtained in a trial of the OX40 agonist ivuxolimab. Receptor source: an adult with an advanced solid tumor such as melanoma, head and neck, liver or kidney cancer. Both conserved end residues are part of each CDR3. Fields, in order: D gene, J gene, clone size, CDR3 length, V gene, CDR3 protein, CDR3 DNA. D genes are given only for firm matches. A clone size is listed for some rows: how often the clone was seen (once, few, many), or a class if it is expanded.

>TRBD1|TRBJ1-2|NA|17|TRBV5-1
CASSVTGTATTNYGYTF
TGCGCCAGCAGCGTAACCGGGACAGCAACAACTAACTATGGCTACACCTTC
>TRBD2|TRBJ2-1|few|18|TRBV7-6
CASSLEGTSAWAFDEQFF
TGTGCCAGCAGCTTAGAGGGGACTAGCGCCTGGGCATTTGATGAGCAGTTCTTC
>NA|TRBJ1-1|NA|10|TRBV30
CAWSVPPAFF
TGTGCCTGGAGTGTACCCCCGGCTTTCTTT
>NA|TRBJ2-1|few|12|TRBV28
CASRLTYNEQFF
TGTGCCAGCAGGCTAACCTACAATGAGCAGTTCTTC
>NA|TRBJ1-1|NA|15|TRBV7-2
CASSLAPGVGTEAFF
TGTGCCAGCAGCTTAGCCCCGGGCGTGGGAACTGAAGCTTTCTTT
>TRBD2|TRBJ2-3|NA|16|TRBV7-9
CASSPDGTSGIDTQYF
TGTGCCAGCAGCCCAGATGGGACTAGTGGCATAGATACGCAGTATTTT
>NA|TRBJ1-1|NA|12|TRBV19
CASNNRDTEAFF
TGTGCCAGTAACAACAGGGACACTGAAGCTTTCTTT
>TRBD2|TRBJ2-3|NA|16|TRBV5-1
CASSLDTSGLTDTQYF
TGCGCCAGCAGCTTGGATACTAGCGGCCTCACAGATACGCAGTATTTT
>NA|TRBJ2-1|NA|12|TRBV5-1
CASSLEYNEQFF
TGCGCCAGCAGCTTGGAGTACAATGAGCAGTTCTTC
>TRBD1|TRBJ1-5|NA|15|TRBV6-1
CASSAGQFSNQPQHF
TGTGCCAGCAGCGCGGGACAGTTTAGCAATCAGCCCCAGCATTTT
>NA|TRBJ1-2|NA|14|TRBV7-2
CASSLGSTIYGYTF
TGTGCCAGCAGCTTAGGCAGTACGATTTATGGCTACACCTTC
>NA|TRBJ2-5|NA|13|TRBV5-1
CASSRQSPETQYF
TGCGCCAGCAGCCGACAGTCCCCAGAGACCCAGTACTTC
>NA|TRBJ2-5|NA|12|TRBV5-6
CATRGAGETQYF
TGTGCCACCCGAGGGGCGGGGGAGACCCAGTACTTC
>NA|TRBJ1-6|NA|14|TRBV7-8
CASSSDSYGSPLHF
TGTGCCAGCAGCTCGGACTCGTACGGTTCACCCCTCCACTTT
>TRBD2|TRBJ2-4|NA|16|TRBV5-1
CASSLTLAGGKNIQYF
TGCGCCAGCAGCTTGACACTAGCGGGAGGCAAAAACATTCAGTACTTC
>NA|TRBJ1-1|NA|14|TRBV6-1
CASSEETAYTEAFF
TGTGCCAGCAGTGAAGAGACTGCCTACACTGAAGCTTTCTTT
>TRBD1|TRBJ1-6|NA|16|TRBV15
CATSRARSTGYSPLHF
TGTGCCACCAGCAGAGCAAGGTCGACAGGGTATTCACCCCTCCACTTT
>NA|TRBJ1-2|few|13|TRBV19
CASSASRGYGYTF
TGTGCCAGTAGCGCTTCTCGGGGCTATGGCTACACCTTC
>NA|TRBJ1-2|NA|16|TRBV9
CASSVNYPSGAGGYTF
TGTGCCAGCAGCGTAAATTATCCCTCGGGGGCTGGGGGCTACACCTTC
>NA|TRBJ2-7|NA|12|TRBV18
CASSPGLYEQYF
TGTGCCAGCTCACCAGGTCTCTACGAGCAGTACTTC
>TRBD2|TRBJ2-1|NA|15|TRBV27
CASSLSLAGGIKMVF
TGTGCCAGCAGTTTATCGCTAGCGGGAGGAATTAAAATGGTCTTC
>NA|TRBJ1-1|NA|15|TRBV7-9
CASSWGVGEDTEAFF
TGTGCCAGCAGCTGGGGGGTAGGGGAAGACACTGAAGCTTTCTTT
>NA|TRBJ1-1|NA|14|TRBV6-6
CASRPQGPSTEAFF
TGTGCCAGCAGACCCCAGGGTCCCTCTACTGAAGCTTTCTTT
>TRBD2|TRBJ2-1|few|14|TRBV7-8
CASRPGLEVNEQFF
TGTGCCAGCAGACCGGGACTAGAAGTGAATGAGCAGTTCTTC
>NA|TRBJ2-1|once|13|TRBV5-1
CASSLGRANEQFF
TGCGCCAGCAGCTTAGGCAGGGCAAATGAGCAGTTCTTC
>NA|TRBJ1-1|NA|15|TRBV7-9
CASSLPGGQGTEAFF
TGTGCCAGCAGCCTCCCCGGGGGCCAGGGGACTGAAGCTTTCTTT
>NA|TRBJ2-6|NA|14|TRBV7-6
CASSPTNGANVLTF
TGTGCCAGCAGCCCCACTAATGGGGCCAACGTCCTGACTTTC
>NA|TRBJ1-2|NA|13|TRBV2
CASSDRGSGGYTF
TGTGCCAGCAGTGATCGGGGTTCAGGGGGCTACACCTTC
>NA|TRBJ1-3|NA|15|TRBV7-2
CASSLDRFSGNTIYF
TGTGCCAGCAGCTTGGATCGGTTCTCTGGAAACACCATATATTTT
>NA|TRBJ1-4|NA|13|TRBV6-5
CASSYSGVEKLFF
TGTGCCAGCAGTTACTCCGGAGTGGAAAAACTGTTTTTT
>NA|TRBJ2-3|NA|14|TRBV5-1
CASNPRGDTDTQYF
TGCGCCAGCAACCCCCGAGGAGACACAGATACGCAGTATTTT
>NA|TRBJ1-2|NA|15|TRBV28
CASSLSTRGGYGYTF
TGTGCCAGCAGTTTATCCACAAGGGGGGGTTATGGCTACACCTTC
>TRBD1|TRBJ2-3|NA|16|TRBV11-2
CASSLALRGRTDTQYF
TGTGCCAGCAGCTTAGCTTTAAGGGGGCGGACAGATACGCAGTATTTT
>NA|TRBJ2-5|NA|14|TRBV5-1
CASSLDSSQETQYF
TGCGCCAGCAGCTTGGACAGCTCCCAAGAGACCCAGTACTTC
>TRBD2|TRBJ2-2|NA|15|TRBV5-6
CASSLGLAGAGELFF
TGTGCCAGCAGCTTGGGTCTAGCGGGAGCCGGGGAGCTGTTTTTT
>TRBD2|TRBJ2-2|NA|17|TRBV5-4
CASSQRPSGRETGELFF
TGTGCCAGCAGCCAACGACCTAGCGGGAGGGAAACCGGGGAGCTGTTTTTT
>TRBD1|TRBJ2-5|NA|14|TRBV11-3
CASSSGTGKETQYF
TGTGCCAGCAGCTCCGGGACAGGGAAAGAGACCCAGTACTTC
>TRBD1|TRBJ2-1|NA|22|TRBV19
CASSTPLRGQGPGGIGYNEQFF
TGTGCCAGTAGTACGCCCCTCCGGGGACAGGGCCCGGGCGGGATCGGCTACAATGAGCAGTTCTTC
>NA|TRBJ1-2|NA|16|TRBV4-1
CASSQGTGLPGYGYTF
TGCGCCAGCAGCCAAGGCACAGGGTTGCCGGGATATGGCTACACCTTC
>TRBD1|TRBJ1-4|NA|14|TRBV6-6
CASSYGDSNEKLFF
TGTGCCAGCAGTTACGGGGACAGTAATGAAAAACTGTTTTTT
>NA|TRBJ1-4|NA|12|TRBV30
CAWSSEVEKLFF
TGTGCCTGGAGTTCAGAGGTTGAAAAACTGTTTTTT
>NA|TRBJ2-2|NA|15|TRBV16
CASSPLDKNTGELFF
TGTGCCAGCAGCCCCCTCGACAAGAACACCGGGGAGCTGTTTTTT
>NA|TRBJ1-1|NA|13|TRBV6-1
CASSVIRNTEAFF
TGTGCCAGCAGTGTGATAAGGAACACTGAAGCTTTCTTT